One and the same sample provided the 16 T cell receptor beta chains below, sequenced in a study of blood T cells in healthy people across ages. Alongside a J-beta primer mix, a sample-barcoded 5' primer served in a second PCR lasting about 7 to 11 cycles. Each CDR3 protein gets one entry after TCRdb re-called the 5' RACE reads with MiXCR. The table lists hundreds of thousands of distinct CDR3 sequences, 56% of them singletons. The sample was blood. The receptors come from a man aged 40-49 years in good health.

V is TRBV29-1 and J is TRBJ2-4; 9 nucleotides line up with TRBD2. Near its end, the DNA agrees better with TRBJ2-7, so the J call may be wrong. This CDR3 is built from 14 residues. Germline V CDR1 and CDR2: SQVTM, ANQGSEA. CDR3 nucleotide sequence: TGCAGCGCCCAAGCTAGCGGGAAGACCTACGAGCAGTACTTC. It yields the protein CSAQASGKTYEQYF.

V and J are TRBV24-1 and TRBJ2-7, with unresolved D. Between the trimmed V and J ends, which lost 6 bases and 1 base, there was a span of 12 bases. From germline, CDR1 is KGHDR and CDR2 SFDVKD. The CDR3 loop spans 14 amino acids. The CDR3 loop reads CATSSRPDSYEQYF. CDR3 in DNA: TGTGCCACCAGTTCAAGGCCGGATTCCTACGAGCAGTACTTC.

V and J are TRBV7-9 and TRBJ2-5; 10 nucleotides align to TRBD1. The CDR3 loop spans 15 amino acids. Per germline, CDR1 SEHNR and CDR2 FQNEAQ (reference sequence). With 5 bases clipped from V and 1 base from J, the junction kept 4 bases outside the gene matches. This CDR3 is CASSRDRGGQETQYF. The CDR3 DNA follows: TGTGCCAGCAGCCGGGACAGGGGTGGCCAAGAGACCCAGTACTTC.

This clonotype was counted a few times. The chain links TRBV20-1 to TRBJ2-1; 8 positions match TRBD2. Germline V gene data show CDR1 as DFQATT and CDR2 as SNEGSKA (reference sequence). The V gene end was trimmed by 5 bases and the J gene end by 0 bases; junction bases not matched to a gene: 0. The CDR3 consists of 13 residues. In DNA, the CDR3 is TGCAGTGCTGCGGGGGGCTCCTACAATGAGCAGTTCTTC. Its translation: CSAAGGSYNEQFF.

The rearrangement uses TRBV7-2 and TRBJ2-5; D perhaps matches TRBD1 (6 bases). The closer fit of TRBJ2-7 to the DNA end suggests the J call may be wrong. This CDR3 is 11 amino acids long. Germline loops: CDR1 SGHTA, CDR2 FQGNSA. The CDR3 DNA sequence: TGTGCCAGCAGGAGGGGGAACGAGCAGTACTTC. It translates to CASRRGNEQYF.

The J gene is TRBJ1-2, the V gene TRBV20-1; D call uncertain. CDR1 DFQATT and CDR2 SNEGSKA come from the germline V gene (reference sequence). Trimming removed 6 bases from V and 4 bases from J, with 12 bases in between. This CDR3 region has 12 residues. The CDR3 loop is CSAKDLGYGYTF. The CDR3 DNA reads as TGCAGTGCAAAGGACCTGGGCTATGGCTACACCTTC.

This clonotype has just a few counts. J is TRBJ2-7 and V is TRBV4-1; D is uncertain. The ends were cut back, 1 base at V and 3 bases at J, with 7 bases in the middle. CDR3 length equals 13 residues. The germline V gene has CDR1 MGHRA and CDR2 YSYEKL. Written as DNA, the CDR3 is TGCGCCAGCAGCCAAGTAAAAGGCTACGAGCAGTACTTC. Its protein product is CASSQVKGYEQYF.

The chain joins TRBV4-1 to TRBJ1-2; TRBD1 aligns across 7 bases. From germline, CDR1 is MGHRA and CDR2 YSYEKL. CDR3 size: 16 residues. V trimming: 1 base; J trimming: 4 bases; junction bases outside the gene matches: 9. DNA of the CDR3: TGCGCCAGCAGCCAAGTTCTGGGACAGCGATTCTATGGCTACACCTTC. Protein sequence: CASSQVLGQRFYGYTF.

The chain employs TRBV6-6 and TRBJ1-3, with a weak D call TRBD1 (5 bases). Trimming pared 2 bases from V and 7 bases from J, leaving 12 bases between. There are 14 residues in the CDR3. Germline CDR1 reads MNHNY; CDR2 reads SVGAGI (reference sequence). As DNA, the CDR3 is TGTGCCAGCAGTTACGGGGGGGGTAGGAACACCATATATTTT. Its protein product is CASSYGGGRNTIYF.

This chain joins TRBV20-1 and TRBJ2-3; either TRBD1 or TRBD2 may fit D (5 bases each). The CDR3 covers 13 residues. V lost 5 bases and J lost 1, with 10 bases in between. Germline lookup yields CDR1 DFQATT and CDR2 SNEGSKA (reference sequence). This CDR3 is CSAERDGTDTQYF. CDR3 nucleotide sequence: TGCAGTGCTGAGAGGGACGGCACAGATACGCAGTATTTT.

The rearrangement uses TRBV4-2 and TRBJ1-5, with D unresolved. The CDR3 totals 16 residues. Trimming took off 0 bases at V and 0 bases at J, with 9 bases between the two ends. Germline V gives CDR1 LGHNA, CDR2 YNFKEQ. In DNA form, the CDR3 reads TGTGCCAGCAGCCAAGATGCGTCAGATAGCAATCAGCCCCAGCATTTT. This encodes CASSQDASDSNQPQHF.

The CDR3 DNA is TGCAGTGCTAGAGGTCTGACCCAGCGGGGGGAATACGAGCAGTACTTC. Its protein product is CSARGLTQRGEYEQYF. This chain uses TRBV20-1 with TRBJ2-7, with 9 bases fitting TRBD2. The CDR3 totals 16 residues. Trimming cost V 1 base and J 4 bases; bases outside gene matches: 11. CDR1 and CDR2 (germline): DFQATT, SNEGSKA (reference sequence).

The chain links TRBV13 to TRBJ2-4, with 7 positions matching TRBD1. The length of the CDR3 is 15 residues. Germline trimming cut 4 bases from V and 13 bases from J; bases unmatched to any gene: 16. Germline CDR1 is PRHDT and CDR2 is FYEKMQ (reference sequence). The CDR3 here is CASSSGDTGVAEQYF. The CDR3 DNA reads TGTGCCAGCAGCTCCGGCGATACAGGGGTCGCTGAGCAGTACTTC.

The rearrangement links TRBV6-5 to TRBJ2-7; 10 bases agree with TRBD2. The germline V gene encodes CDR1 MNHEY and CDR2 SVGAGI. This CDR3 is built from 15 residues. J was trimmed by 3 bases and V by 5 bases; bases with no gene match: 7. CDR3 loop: CASSNGLAELYEQYF. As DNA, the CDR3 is TGTGCCAGCAGTAACGGACTAGCGGAACTCTACGAGCAGTACTTC.

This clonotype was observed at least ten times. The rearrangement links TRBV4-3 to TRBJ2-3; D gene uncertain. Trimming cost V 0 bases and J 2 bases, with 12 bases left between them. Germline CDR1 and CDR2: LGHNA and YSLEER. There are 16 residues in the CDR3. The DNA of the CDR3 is TGCGCCAGCAGCCAAGAAGTTTATTCACACACAGATACGCAGTATTTT. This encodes CASSQEVYSHTDTQYF.

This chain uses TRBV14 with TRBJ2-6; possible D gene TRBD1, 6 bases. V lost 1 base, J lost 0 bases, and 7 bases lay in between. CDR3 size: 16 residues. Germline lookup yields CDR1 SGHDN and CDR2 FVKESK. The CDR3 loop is CASSQGTASGANVLTF. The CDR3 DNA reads TGTGCCAGCAGCCAAGGGACAGCCTCTGGGGCCAACGTCCTGACTTTC.